Each of the 8 T cell receptor beta chains below was sequenced from the same sample in a study of PD-1 blockade in classical Hodgkin lymphoma. With no exception, relapse followed autologous stem cell transplantation in all patients, and brentuximab vedotin exposure varied. It was by magnetic negative selection that CD4+ T cells were purified from thawed PBMCs. Profiling relied on immunoSEQ multiplex PCR, and the TCRdb table lists in-frame clones only, not all of them. This sample has approximately 25,000 clones, with over 80% found just once. Sequencing was performed on CD4+ T cells from blood, taken at baseline. The receptors shown here come from a human donor with classical Hodgkin lymphoma.

V gene TRBV7-6 combines with J gene TRBJ1-4; perhaps TRBD1 as D (6 bases). The V gene's germline CDR1 is SGHVS and CDR2 FNYEAQ. V lost 3 bases to trimming and J lost 5 bases, with 13 bases between them. The CDR3 is 15 amino acids. The CDR3 nucleotides read TGTGCCAGCAGCTTTACCGGGACACAAAATGAAAAACTGTTTTTT. It yields the protein CASSFTGTQNEKLFF.

This clone was counted a few times. This chain connects TRBV11-3 to TRBJ2-5; 9 bases fit TRBD1. The CDR3 runs 14 residues. V shed 1 base, J shed 6 bases, and the junction held 3 bases outside the gene matches. Germline V gene sequence: CDR1 SGHNT, CDR2 YENEEA. This CDR3 is CASSLGTGVKTQYF. The CDR3 coding sequence is TGTGCCAGCAGCTTAGGGACAGGGGTTAAGACCCAGTACTTC.

This clone was counted a single time. The V call is TRBV6-6, the J call TRBJ1-4; D is uncertain. V was pared by 7 bases and J by 1 base, with 10 bases between. CDR1 and CDR2 from the germline V gene are MNHNY and SVGAGI (reference sequence). CDR3 length: 14 residues. CDR3 sequence (DNA): TGTGCCAGCAAACGGGCGGAAACTAATGAAAAACTGTTTTTT. It is translated as CASKRAETNEKLFF.

The chain is built from TRBV4-2 and TRBJ1-5, with 10 bases identical to TRBD1. CDR3 length: 17 amino acids. V dropped 1 base and J dropped 1; count of bases not matched to a gene: 4. The germline gives CDR1 LGHNA, CDR2 YNFKEQ. The CDR3 reads CASSQGDRGMSNQPQHF. CDR3 in DNA: TGTGCCAGCAGCCAAGGGGACAGGGGCATGAGCAATCAGCCCCAGCATTTT.

The rearrangement links TRBV9 to TRBJ2-5; 10 positions match TRBD2. Germline CDR1 is SGDLS and CDR2 is YYNGEE. The V gene end was trimmed by 1 base and the J gene end by 5 bases; junction bases not matched to a gene: 5. This CDR3 has 15 amino acids. The CDR3 region has the DNA TGTGCCAGCAGCGTACCTAGCGGGGGTCGGGAGACCCAGTACTTC. It yields the protein CASSVPSGGRETQYF. The variable domain in full, with the rest retrieved from reference TRBV9 and TRBJ2-5, is DSGVTQTPKHLITATGQRVTLRCSPRSGDLSVYWYQQSLDQGLQFLIQYYNGEERAKGNILERFSAQQFPDLHSELNLSSLELGDSALYFCASSVPSGGRETQYFGPGTRLLVL.

This chain uses TRBV19 with TRBJ2-2; 7 positions agree with TRBD2. Looked up from germline, CDR1 is LNHDA and CDR2 is SQIVND (reference sequence). Germline trimming cut 3 bases from V and 1 base from J; bases unmatched to any gene: 5. The CDR3 totals 16 residues. CDR3 coding DNA: TGTGCCAGTAGTATCGGAGCGGGGCGGAACACCGGGGAGCTGTTTTTT. Protein: CASSIGAGRNTGELFF.

This chain's CDR3 is CASSLAKMETQYF. The DNA of the CDR3 is TGTGCCAGCAGCTTAGCAAAGATGGAGACCCAGTACTTC. The chain employs TRBV7-2 and TRBJ2-5; D gene uncertain. V dropped 0 bases and J dropped 5 bases, with 7 bases sitting between them. Germline loops: CDR1 SGHTA, CDR2 FQGNSA. This CDR3 has 13 residues.

V is TRBV27 and J is TRBJ2-7, with TRBD1 matching 8 bases. This CDR3 has 15 residues. V shed 4 bases and J 2 bases; nucleotides not matched to a gene: 7. Germline CDR1 is MNHEY and CDR2 is SMNVEV (reference sequence). CDR3 sequence reads: CASSSDRERTYEQYF. CDR3 nucleotide sequence: TGTGCCAGCAGTTCGGACAGGGAGAGGACCTACGAGCAGTACTTC.